This TCR beta chain was sequenced during a study of T cells in Graves' hyperthyroidism and ophthalmopathy. Study-level background: Prior to any treatment, at the point of initial diagnosis, peripheral blood was collected. Study-wide results and limits: Prediction of ophthalmopathy progression came a median approximately 6 months pre-onset.

Points on this clonotype: Its antigen is as yet unknown. An end of the junction does not agree with germline; a read error may underlie this.

Germline CDR1 reads DFQATT; CDR2 reads SNEGSKA (reference sequence). CDR3 size: 14 residues. Absent ophthalmopathy progression within 18 months defined stable Graves' hyperthyroidism. Orbital computed tomography, thyroid ultrasound, serum thyroxine and TRAb, and clinical symptoms together informed the diagnoses. RNA transcripts provided the source from which TCR beta CDR3 regions were amplified. An initial round of RT-PCR targeting the TCR CDR3 relied on the HTBI primer set. TCRdb itself ran the multiplex PCR reads through MiXCR, one entry per CDR3 protein. The table records 550,000 to 800,000 distinct CDR3 sequences, around 15% of them present only once.

The receptor was isolated from a young man with Graves' hyperthyroidism. The rearrangement uses TRBV20-1 and TRBJ2-2; D is possibly TRBD2 (6 bases). The sequencing input was blood. CDR3 in DNA: TGCAGTGCTAGAGCTACTTTTGCAGCCGGGGGGCTGTTTTTT. Encoded protein: CSARATFAAGGLFF.